The 28 T cell receptor beta chains given below trace back to one sample, sequenced in a study of response to subunit inactivated influenza vaccine. TCRdb reanalysed the RT-PCR reads using MiXCR and keeps one entry per CDR3 protein. Here the sample spans more than 550,000 distinct CDR3 sequences, about an eighth being singletons. The material was PBMCs from blood, obtained on the day of vaccination. The receptors shown here come from a man aged 45 to 65 who received an inactivated influenza vaccine.

This clonotype was counted only a few times. The chain combines TRBV4-2 with TRBJ2-1; 9 bases agree with TRBD1. Germline V lookup: CDR1 LGHNA, CDR2 YNFKEQ. Trimming cost V 2 bases and J 8 bases; bases outside gene matches: 1. This CDR3 comprises 13 residues. CDR3 sequence (DNA): TGTGCCAGCAGCCAAACAGGGGGCCATGAGCAGTTCTTC. This gives the protein CASSQTGGHEQFF.

The chain employs TRBV4-2 and TRBJ2-7, with a tentative D call TRBD2 (5 bases). The CDR3 is made up of 14 amino acids. V lost 6 bases, J lost 5 bases, and 17 bases lay in between. Looked up from germline, CDR1 is LGHNA and CDR2 is YNFKEQ. Here the CDR3 DNA reads TGTGCCAGCAGGTCGAACGGGAATCTCCACGAGCAGTACTTC. Protein sequence: CASRSNGNLHEQYF.

The table lists this clonotype with many counts. The rearrangement links TRBV12-3 or TRBV12-4 to TRBJ2-3; maybe TRBD1 (5 bases). This CDR3 region has 14 residues. Trimming pared 3 bases from V and 2 bases from J, leaving 9 bases between. CDR3 amino acids: CASSLFRDTDTQYF. In DNA, the CDR3 is TGTGCCAGCAGTTTGTTCAGGGACACAGATACGCAGTATTTT.

This clonotype was observed a few times. This chain joins TRBV3-1 and TRBJ1-6, with a possible D match to TRBD1 (6 bases). The CDR3 loop spans 14 amino acids. V shed 5 bases and J shed 9 bases, with 14 bases lying between them. Germline values: CDR1 LGHDT, CDR2 YNNKEL (reference sequence). The DNA for the CDR3 is TGTGCCAGCAGCTCCCGACAGGCAGGTTCACCCCTCCACTTT. Translation gives CASSSRQAGSPLHF.

Remarks on this clonotype: It may be a read error: a sequence one base away is much more abundant. The chain employs TRBV29-1 and TRBJ2-2; 7 bases are a match to TRBD1. The CDR3 runs to 13 residues. Trimming cost V 5 bases and J 3 bases; bases outside gene matches: 3. Germline loops: CDR1 SQVTM, CDR2 ANQGSEA. The DNA for the CDR3 is TGCAGCGTTCGACAGGGTGACACCGGGGAGCTGTTTTTT. Translating it yields CSVRQGDTGELFF.

The V and J genes are TRBV3-1 and TRBJ2-2; D is undetermined. The CDR3 has 15 amino acids. The ends were cut back, 1 base at V and 7 bases at J, with 13 bases in the middle. Per germline, CDR1 LGHDT and CDR2 YNNKEL (reference sequence). CDR3 sequence (DNA): TGTGCCAGCAGCCAAGGCGGCCGACTTGGCGGGGAGCTGTTTTTT. This sequence encodes CASSQGGRLGGELFF.

This clonotype appeared many times. V and J are TRBV12-3 or TRBV12-4 and TRBJ2-1; 11 bases are a match to TRBD2. The CDR3 totals 16 residues. Losses at the gene ends were 6 bases for V and 2 bases for J; bases not matched to a gene: 6. Written as DNA, the CDR3 is TGTGCCAGCAGCCCTCGACTAGCGGGGACCTACAATGAGCAGTTCTTC. It translates to CASSPRLAGTYNEQFF.

Many counts were recorded for this clonotype. This chain uses TRBV5-1 with TRBJ2-7; D gene unclear. The length of the CDR3 is 12 residues. The V end lost 4 bases, the J end lost 4 bases, and 9 bases lay between the germline ends. The germline V gene encodes CDR1 SGHRS and CDR2 YFSETQ. The CDR3 region has the DNA TGCGCCAGCAGCCTAGGAGAGTACGAGCAGTACTTC. It is translated as CASSLGEYEQYF.

The chain recombines TRBV3-1 with TRBJ2-7; the match to TRBD1 covers 9 bases. J lost 2 bases, V lost 1 base, and 15 bases had no gene match. This CDR3 is built from 19 residues. Germline lookup yields CDR1 LGHDT and CDR2 YNNKEL (reference sequence). CDR3 coding DNA: TGTGCCAGCAGCCAAGGCCCGAGATGGGCGGACAGGGGAGCCTACGAGCAGTACTTC. As protein: CASSQGPRWADRGAYEQYF.

This clonotype appeared a single time. J is TRBJ2-1 and V is TRBV20-1; the D is unclear. The germline gives CDR1 DFQATT, CDR2 SNEGSKA (reference sequence). Trimming took off 0 bases at V and 5 bases at J, with 2 bases between the two ends. This CDR3 has 11 amino acids. The chain's CDR3 is CSAREDNEQFF. The DNA for the CDR3 is TGCAGTGCTAGAGAAGACAATGAGCAGTTCTTC.

About this clonotype itself: An end of the junction differs from the germline gene, which may be a read error. The rearrangement joins TRBV29-1 to TRBJ1-2; unclear D gene. CDR3 length equals 10 residues. Germline V gene sequence: CDR1 SQVTM, CDR2 ANQGSEA. CDR3: CSVVDGRLAF. The CDR3 DNA sequence: TGCAGCGTTGTTGACGGCCGTTTAGCCTTC.

The rearrangement joins TRBV6-5 to TRBJ1-5, with D possibly matching TRBD1 (6 bases). CDR1 and CDR2 from the germline V gene are MNHEY and SVGAGI. The CDR3 runs to 16 residues. Trimming took off 5 bases at V and 7 bases at J, with 21 bases between the two ends. CDR3 sequence (DNA): TGTGCCAGCAGTACTCGTAGGGGGGGCGCAATGCAGCCCCAGCATTTT. It yields the protein CASSTRRGGAMQPQHF.

The chain couples TRBV5-1 to TRBJ1-1; no firm D call. V lost 3 bases and J lost 0, with 12 bases in between. This CDR3 comprises 15 residues. Germline V gene data show CDR1 as SGHRS and CDR2 as YFSETQ. This chain's CDR3 is CASSYTGQLNTEAFF. The CDR3 nucleotides are TGCGCCAGCAGCTATACTGGGCAATTGAACACTGAAGCTTTCTTT. The whole variable domain, remainder taken from reference TRBV5-1 and TRBJ1-1, is KAGVTQTPRYLIKTRGQQVTLSCSPISGHRSVSWYQQTPGQGLQFLFEYFSETQRNKGNFPGRFSGRQFSNSRSEMNVSTLELGDSALYLCASSYTGQLNTEAFFGQGTRLTVV.

This clonotype was counted between two and nine times. V and J are TRBV6-5 and TRBJ2-5; D might be TRBD1 (5 bases). CDR3 length equals 14 residues. Germline V gene lookup returns CDR1 MNHEY and CDR2 SVGAGI. V gave up 3 bases and J gave up 5 bases, with 13 bases separating them. The CDR3 sequence: CASSYAGLWETQYF. DNA for the CDR3: TGTGCCAGCAGTTATGCAGGGCTTTGGGAGACCCAGTACTTC.

The chain links TRBV12-3 or TRBV12-4 to TRBJ2-2, with 8 bases fitting TRBD1. After removal of 3 bases from V and 4 bases from J, the junction contained 16 bases not matched to a gene. The CDR3 length is 19 residues. In nucleotides, the CDR3 is TGTGCCAGCAGTTTTGCCCAGGCAGGGGGCCGGTGGGGCACCGGGGAGCTGTTTTTT. It is translated as CASSFAQAGGRWGTGELFF.

This clonotype showed up just a few times. The V gene is TRBV20-1, the J gene TRBJ2-7; D perhaps matches TRBD1 (6 bases). V was cut by 3 bases and J by 4 bases, with 10 bases left in between. This CDR3 is built from 12 residues. CDR1 is DFQATT and CDR2 is SNEGSKA in the germline V gene (reference sequence). CDR3 loop: CSASKGEYEQYF. Written as DNA, the CDR3 is TGCAGTGCTAGTAAGGGGGAGTACGAGCAGTACTTC.

The chain couples TRBV29-1 to TRBJ1-1, with 9 bases fitting TRBD1. The V gene's germline CDR1 is SQVTM and CDR2 ANQGSEA. The CDR3 covers 12 residues. Here the CDR3 DNA reads TGCACCGGGACAGGGTCCTACGCTGAAGCTTTCTTT. Protein sequence: CTGTGSYAEAFF.

The gene calls are TRBV12-3 or TRBV12-4 and TRBJ1-4; D gene uncertain. The CDR3 sequence is 15 residues long. V lost 10 bases and J lost 0, with 15 bases in between. As DNA, the CDR3 is TGTGCCACCAAGGAAGATGAGTCAACTAATGAAAAACTGTTTTTT. Translated, it gives CATKEDESTNEKLFF.

The chain couples TRBV3-1 to TRBJ2-4; D uncertain. The CDR3 is 16 residues long. Germline V CDR1 and CDR2: LGHDT, YNNKEL (reference sequence). Trimming took 0 bases from V and 2 from J, leaving 11 bases between them. The CDR3 DNA is TGTGCCAGCAGCCAAGACTACAGTGTCACCAAAAACATTCAGTACTTC. Amino acids: CASSQDYSVTKNIQYF. The full variable domain, in which reference TRBV3-1 and TRBJ2-4 provide the parts outside the CDR3, is DTAVSQTPKYLVTQMGNDKSIKCEQNLGHDTMYWYKQDSKKFLKIMFSYNNKELIINETVPNRFSPKSPDKAHLNLHINSLELGDSAVYFCASSQDYSVTKNIQYFGAGTRLSVL.

V usage is TRBV7-8 and J usage is TRBJ2-1; possibly TRBD1 for D (5 bases). Trimming left V 5 bases short and J 9 bases short, with 23 bases between. This CDR3 has 16 residues. In germline, CDR1 is SGHVS, CDR2 FQNEAQ. This CDR3 reads CASSISTSLGATEQFF. In nucleotides, the CDR3 is TGTGCCAGCAGCATTTCTACTTCTTTAGGGGCGACTGAGCAGTTCTTC. The whole variable domain, filled in from reference TRBV7-8 and TRBJ2-1, reads GAGVSQSPRYKVAKRGQDVALRCDPISGHVSLFWYQQALGQGPEFLTYFQNEAQLDKSGLPSDRFFAERPEGSVSTLKIQRTQQEDSAVYLCASSISTSLGATEQFFGPGTRLTVL.

Many counts were recorded for this clonotype. The CDR3 spells CASSQDYGRAADTQYF. The CDR3 nucleotides are TGCGCCAGCAGCCAAGATTACGGGAGGGCCGCAGATACGCAGTATTTT. The chain has TRBV4-3 and TRBJ2-3; the match to TRBD2 covers 8 bases. The CDR3 loop spans 16 amino acids. The V and J ends lost 0 bases and 4 bases, in that order; junction bases with no gene match: 6. Germline-derived CDR1 and CDR2 are LGHNA and YSLEER.

The V call is TRBV4-1, the J call TRBJ2-7; 8 bases align to TRBD1. V lost 3 bases, J lost 0 bases, and 4 bases stayed unmatched. In germline, CDR1 is MGHRA, CDR2 YSYEKL. The CDR3 sequence is 15 residues long. The CDR3 here is CASSQDRESSYEQYF. CDR3 DNA: TGCGCCAGCAGCCAGGACAGGGAGAGCTCCTACGAGCAGTACTTC.

This clonotype was counted between two and nine times. This chain links TRBV12-3 or TRBV12-4 with TRBJ2-1; D unclear. CDR3 size: 11 residues. The V gene lost 3 bases and the J gene lost 10 bases, with 7 bases spanning the gap. Written as DNA, the CDR3 is TGTGCCAGCAGTTTTGGCGTGGAGCAGTTCTTC. This codes for CASSFGVEQFF.

This clonotype was found a few times. V and J are TRBV6-5 and TRBJ2-3, with TRBD2 matching over 14 bases. Unmatched junction bases numbered 9, after V lost 2 bases and J lost 2 bases. The germline V gene has CDR1 MNHEY and CDR2 SVGAGI. This CDR3 is built from 19 residues. The DNA of the CDR3 is TGTGCCAGCAGTTACCTTGGGACTAGCGGGGGATTCAACACAGATACGCAGTATTTT. Amino acids: CASSYLGTSGGFNTDTQYF.

J is TRBJ1-5 and V is TRBV6-2 or TRBV6-3, with unresolved D. The CDR3 has 16 amino acids. The ends were cut back, 6 bases at V and 0 bases at J, with 15 bases in the middle. Germline V gives CDR1 MNHEY, CDR2 SVGEGT. This CDR3 is CASRPGQRTSNQPQHF. In DNA form, the CDR3 reads TGTGCCAGCAGACCGGGCCAAAGAACTAGCAATCAGCCCCAGCATTTT.

This clonotype was picked up many times. The V call is TRBV19, the J call TRBJ2-4, with D unclear. V dropped 7 bases and J dropped 1 base, with 8 bases sitting between them. CDR1 is LNHDA and CDR2 is SQIVND in the germline V gene (reference sequence). The length of the CDR3 is 13 residues. The CDR3 sequence is CASISRAKNIQYF. The CDR3 region has the DNA TGTGCCAGTATTTCCAGGGCCAAAAACATTCAGTACTTC.

The V call is TRBV5-1, the J call TRBJ2-5; perhaps TRBD2 as D (6 bases). Per germline, CDR1 SGHRS and CDR2 YFSETQ. This CDR3 is 16 amino acids long. V lost 1 base to trimming and J lost 1 base, with 14 bases between them. CDR3 in DNA: TGCGCCAGCAGCTTGAAGGGCGCGGGGATCCAAGAGACCCAGTACTTC. As protein: CASSLKGAGIQETQYF.

This clonotype turned up a few times. CDR3 nucleotides: TGTGCCAGCAGCCAGGGCTCCCAATTCTACGAGCAGTACTTC. Its protein product is CASSQGSQFYEQYF. V usage is TRBV3-1 and J usage is TRBJ2-7; no definite D call. The CDR3 spans 14 residues. Trimming removed 3 bases at V and 3 bases at J, with 12 bases between. From germline, CDR1 is LGHDT and CDR2 YNNKEL (reference sequence).